Included here is one T cell receptor beta chain sequence, with context. The junction does not match germline at one end; this may be a read error. TCRdb reanalysed the 5' RACE reads using MiXCR and keeps one entry per CDR3 protein. This sample carries 1.5 million to 2 million distinct CDR3 sequences, less than 35% of them seen once, and the ten largest clones take about 0.27%. These data come from a study of identical twins. The CDR3 length is 14 residues. Germline V gene sequence: CDR1 SGHTA, CDR2 FQGNSA. This chain connects TRBV7-2 to TRBJ2-5; TRBD2 agrees at 7 bases. The sequencing sample was made of cord blood. The TCR sequence derives from a newborn girl in good health. CDR3 in DNA: TGTGCCAACAGCTTAGTACTAGCGTCAGAGACCCAGTACTTC. This codes for CANSLVLASETQYF.